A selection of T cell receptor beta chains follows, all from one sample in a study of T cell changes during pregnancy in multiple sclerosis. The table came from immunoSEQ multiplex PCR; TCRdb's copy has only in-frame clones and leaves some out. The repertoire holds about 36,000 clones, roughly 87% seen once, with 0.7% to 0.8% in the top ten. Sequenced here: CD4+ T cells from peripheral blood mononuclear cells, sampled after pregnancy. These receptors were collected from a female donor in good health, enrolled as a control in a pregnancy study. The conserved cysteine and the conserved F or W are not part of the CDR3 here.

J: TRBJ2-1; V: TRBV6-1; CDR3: ASSEKTGTGGSDEQF
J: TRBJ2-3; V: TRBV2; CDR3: ASSGWTSGRTDTQY
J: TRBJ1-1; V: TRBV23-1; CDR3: ASSEVEDTEAF
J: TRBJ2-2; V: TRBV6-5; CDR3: ASGVQLSISGELF
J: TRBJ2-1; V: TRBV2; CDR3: ASSVPGVGNEQF
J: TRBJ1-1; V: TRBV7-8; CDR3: ASSPSNGGQGEAF
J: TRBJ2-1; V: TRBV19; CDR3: ASSADSGGHYNEQF
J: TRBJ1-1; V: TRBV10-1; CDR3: ANPTQGPGNTEAF
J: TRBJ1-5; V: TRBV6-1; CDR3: ASSWTGGEDQPQH
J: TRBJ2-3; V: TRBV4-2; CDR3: ASSQSTSGRPTDTQY
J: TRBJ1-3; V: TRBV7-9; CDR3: ASSLDPGSGNTIY
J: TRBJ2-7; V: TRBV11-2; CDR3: ASSLIAGAYEQY
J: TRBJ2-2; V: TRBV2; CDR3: ASTDSARFLF
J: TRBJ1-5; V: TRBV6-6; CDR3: ASSRTGSNQPQH
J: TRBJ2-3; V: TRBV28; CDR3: ASSLWTWTSGTDTQY
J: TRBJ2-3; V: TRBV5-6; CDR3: ASSSLLGADTQY
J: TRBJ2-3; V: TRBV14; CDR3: ASSQVGIAYTDTQY
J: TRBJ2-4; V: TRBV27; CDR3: ASSLRGDRVFLAKNIQY
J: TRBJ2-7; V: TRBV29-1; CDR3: SVENAQVGGEQY
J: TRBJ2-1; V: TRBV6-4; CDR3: ASSDGSSYNEQF
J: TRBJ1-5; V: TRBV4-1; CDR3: ASSQIGQGAKSNQPQH
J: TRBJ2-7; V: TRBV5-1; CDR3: ASSLAADTYEQY
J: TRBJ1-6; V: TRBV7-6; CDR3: ASSLGPGDSPLH
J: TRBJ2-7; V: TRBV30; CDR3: AWREPGFAYEQY
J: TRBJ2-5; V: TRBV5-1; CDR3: ASSLVRAGGPGETQY
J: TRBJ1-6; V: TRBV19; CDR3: ASSPSSYNSPLH
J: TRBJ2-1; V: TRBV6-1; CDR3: ASSESSGGSSEQF
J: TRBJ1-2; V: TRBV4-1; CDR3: ASSQVGQGPGGYT